The present entry profiles one T cell receptor (beta chain) with its context. This entry belongs to a study of control samples from healthy donors and cancer patients. CDR3 length: 19 amino acids. Trimming at V came to 0 bases and at J to 2 bases, leaving 15 bases not matched to a gene. Germline loops: CDR1 MGHRA, CDR2 YSYEKL. The assay was immunoSEQ multiplex PCR, and TCRdb's table has in-frame clones only and misses some. Of some 130,000 clones listed, 80% to 95% are singletons. The chain recombines TRBV4-1 with TRBJ2-5; 7 nucleotides align to TRBD2. This sequence was found in a man aged 18 to 35 in good health. Sample: blood. The DNA for the CDR3 is TGCGCCAGCAGCCAAGAGCCAGCGGGGCGACACTTGCGACAAGAGACCCAGTACTTC. Amino acids: CASSQEPAGRHLRQETQYF.